Listed below are T cell receptor beta chains from one sample, sequenced in a study of blood T cells in healthy people across ages. From the 5' RACE reads, TCRdb called clonotypes with MiXCR, one entry per CDR3 protein. The sample holds approximately 780,000 distinct CDR3 sequences; 20% to 30% are singletons and the top ten take around 3%. The sample was also linked to a second study, of T cells of mothers and their children.

Specimen: blood. The receptors originated from a boy aged 5-17 years in good health. CDR3s include the opening cysteine and the closing phenylalanine or tryptophan. The order of the fields is clone size, V gene, J gene, D gene, CDR3 DNA, CDR3 protein. A D gene is named only where the DNA matches it firmly. Some rows mark clone size as missing; the rest say once, few, many or name a class of expanded clone.

-	TRBV7-2	TRBJ2-5	TRBD2	TGTGCCAGCAGCCCCCGAGGTAGCGGGGAAGAGACCCAGTACTTC	CASSPRGSGEETQYF
-	TRBV6-4	TRBJ2-5	-	TGTGCCAGCAGCGCAGTGAGAGAGACCCAGTACTTC	CASSAVRETQYF
-	TRBV7-2	TRBJ2-1	TRBD2	TGTGCCAGCAGCACGATAGCGGGGTCCTACAATGAGCAGTTCTTC	CASSTIAGSYNEQFF
-	TRBV27	TRBJ1-6	-	TGTGCCAGCAGTTTTGGGGGGATCCACTTT	CASSFGGIHF
few	TRBV24-1	TRBJ1-5	-	TGTGCCACCAGTGTGGCAGGGGCGAATCAGCCCCAGCATTTT	CATSVAGANQPQHF
many	TRBV12-3/TRBV12-4	TRBJ2-5	-	TGTGCCAGCAGTTTCTTGCGTGGGCAAGAGACCCAGTACTTC	CASSFLRGQETQYF
few	TRBV18	TRBJ1-2	-	TGTGCCAGCTCACCACCTGCTGACAGGAGGTCTGGCTACACCTTC	CASSPPADRRSGYTF
-	TRBV5-1	TRBJ2-3	-	TGCGCCAGCAGCGAGCTGGGGGGGGCAGTAGATACGCAGTATTTT	CASSELGGAVDTQYF
few	TRBV3-1	TRBJ2-5	-	TGTGCCAGCAGCCGCGGACCCACGGGAGAGACCCAGTACTTC	CASSRGPTGETQYF
few	TRBV7-2	TRBJ1-5	-	TGTGCCAGCAGCTTACGGTTCACAGGACACAATCAGCCCCAGCATTTT	CASSLRFTGHNQPQHF
few	TRBV5-1	TRBJ2-1	-	TGCGCCAGCAGCCCAAGACAGGTGGCCAATGAGCAGTTCTTC	CASSPRQVANEQFF
-	TRBV28	TRBJ2-7	TRBD1	TGTGCCAGCAGGAACAGGGGCTCCTTCTACGAGCAGTACTTC	CASRNRGSFYEQYF
-	TRBV5-1	TRBJ1-2	-	TGCGCCAGCAGCTTGCGTGTGGGACACCACTATGGCTACACCTTC	CASSLRVGHHYGYTF
few	TRBV6-5	TRBJ1-2	-	TGTGCCAGCAGTACCATGGACGGACGGGGTGGCTACACCTTC	CASSTMDGRGGYTF
few	TRBV12-5	TRBJ2-4	-	TGTGCTAGTGGCCCGGGAGTCCTAGCCAAAAACATTCAGTACTTC	CASGPGVLAKNIQYF
-	TRBV24-1	TRBJ2-2	TRBD2	TGTGCCACCAGTGCGACTAGCGGGGGGCGAAACACCGGGGAGCTGTTTTTT	CATSATSGGRNTGELFF
-	TRBV25-1	TRBJ1-6	TRBD1	TGTGCCAGCAGTGACGGGACAGGGGGTAATTCACCCCTCCACTTT	CASSDGTGGNSPLHF
-	TRBV5-1	TRBJ2-6	-	TGCGCCAGCAGCTTCCGTGGTGGGGCCAACGTCCTGACTTTC	CASSFRGGANVLTF
few	TRBV11-2	TRBJ2-1	-	TGTGCCAGCAGCCTACCGTCGGCCTTGCAGTTCTTC	CASSLPSALQFF
-	TRBV15	TRBJ2-7	-	TGTGCCACCAGCAACCTTAGGGGCAGCTCCTACGAGCAGTACTTC	CATSNLRGSSYEQYF
-	TRBV5-1	TRBJ2-7	TRBD1	TGCGCCAGCAGCCAGGGGGCTTCTATCAACGAGCAGTACTTC	CASSQGASINEQYF
few	TRBV6-5	TRBJ2-1	TRBD1	TGTGCCAGCAGGAGGGGGCAGGGCAATGAGCAGTTCTTC	CASRRGQGNEQFF
-	TRBV28	TRBJ1-2	TRBD1	TGTGCCAGCAGACTCGCGGACAGGGTGGAAGGCTACACCTTC	CASRLADRVEGYTF
few	TRBV11-2	TRBJ2-5	TRBD2	TGTGCCAGCAGCTCGGGACTAGGGGGGTCCCAGTACTTC	CASSSGLGGSQYF
-	TRBV12-3/TRBV12-4	TRBJ2-5	TRBD1	TGTGCCAGCAGTTTATCGAGGGGGCTGAAGACCCAGTACTTC	CASSLSRGLKTQYF
-	TRBV29-1	TRBJ1-4	-	TGCAGCGTTGGTGTGGTGGAGAGGGAAAAACTGTTTTTT	CSVGVVEREKLFF
-	TRBV12-3/TRBV12-4	TRBJ2-5	-	TGTGCCAGCAGCTACGACTTGGTGAAACAAGAGACCCAGTACTTC	CASSYDLVKQETQYF
-	TRBV11-2	TRBJ1-3	-	TGTGCCAGCAGCTTTTCTAGAAACACCATATATTTT	CASSFSRNTIYF
few	TRBV5-1	TRBJ2-7	TRBD1	TGCGCCAGCAGCTTGGTCCGGGACAGGAAGTACGAGCAGTACTTC	CASSLVRDRKYEQYF
few	TRBV27	TRBJ2-7	-	TGTGCCAGCAGTTTAATGTCGATCGGTTCCTACGAGCAGTACTTC	CASSLMSIGSYEQYF
few	TRBV12-3/TRBV12-4	TRBJ2-7	-	TGTGCCAGCAGTTTTTCGGGGATTATCTACGAGCAGTACTTC	CASSFSGIIYEQYF
few	TRBV29-1	TRBJ1-4	-	TGCAGCGGATTAGATGAAAAACTGTTTTTT	CSGLDEKLFF
-	TRBV11-2	TRBJ2-1	TRBD2	TGTGCCAGCAGCACGGGACTAGCGGGGAACAATGAGCAGTTCTTC	CASSTGLAGNNEQFF
-	TRBV27	TRBJ1-5	TRBD1	TGTGCCAGCAGTTATACAGGGGGAGGAGGTCAGCCCCAGCATTTT	CASSYTGGGGQPQHF
-	TRBV20-1	TRBJ1-4	-	TGCAGTGCTGAGGACAGCACTAATGAAAAACTTTTTTTT	CSAEDSTNEKLFF
-	TRBV11-3	TRBJ2-7	TRBD1	TGTGCCAGCAGCACGGGACAGGGGGACGAGCAGTACTTC	CASSTGQGDEQYF
-	TRBV30	TRBJ2-2	-	TGTGCCTGGAGTATGGCAAACACCGGGGAGCTGTTTTTT	CAWSMANTGELFF
few	TRBV29-1	TRBJ2-7	TRBD2	TGCAGCGTTGTTAGGAGCGGGGTCTCCTACGAGCAGTACTTC	CSVVRSGVSYEQYF
-	TRBV30	TRBJ1-2	TRBD1	TGTGCCTGGACCCCTATCGGACAGGGCTATGGCTACACCTTC	CAWTPIGQGYGYTF
-	TRBV14	TRBJ2-5	-	TGTGCCAGCAGCCAACTCGACCCAGGTCTGTTAGAGACCCAGTACTTC	CASSQLDPGLLETQYF
many	TRBV20-1	TRBJ2-5	-	TGCAGTGCTAGAGATATCCACCAAGAGACCCAGTACTTC	CSARDIHQETQYF
-	TRBV28	TRBJ2-7	-	TGTGCCACCCACTCCGGTCGGGTCTACGAGCAGTACTTC	CATHSGRVYEQYF
few	TRBV11-2	TRBJ2-5	-	TGTGCCAGCAGCTTAGTGGGTTTTACGGAGACCCAGTACTTC	CASSLVGFTETQYF
once	TRBV27	TRBJ1-5	-	TGTGCCAGCAGTTTATCAAACAGGGTGGGAGTGGAGCCCCAGCATTTT	CASSLSNRVGVEPQHF
-	TRBV5-6	TRBJ1-5	-	TGTGCCAGCAGCTTGGGACCAAGCAGAGGGCCCCAGCATTTT	CASSLGPSRGPQHF
-	TRBV21-1	TRBJ2-5	-	TGTGCCAGCAGCAATAGCAGGGCGGGGGTGTCCCAGTACTTC	CASSNSRAGVSQYF
few	TRBV12-3/TRBV12-4	TRBJ2-5	TRBD2	TGTGCCAGCAGTTTTACCTCCGCGGGAGTGGGGTTCTTC	CASSFTSAGVGFF
-	TRBV10-1	TRBJ2-2	-	TGCGCCAGCAGGGGGTCGGACAGCCTTACCGGGGAGCTGTTTTTT	CASRGSDSLTGELFF
few	TRBV21-1	TRBJ1-1	-	TGTGCCACCAAATGGCCGGGACACTCGAACACTGAAGCTTTCTTT	CATKWPGHSNTEAFF
few	TRBV15	TRBJ2-7	TRBD2	TGTGCCACCAGCAGAGAAGCGGGGGCCTCCTACGAGCAGTACTTC	CATSREAGASYEQYF
many	TRBV7-3	TRBJ2-5	-	TGTGCCAGCAGCTTAACAGGGGGGGAAGAGACCCAGTACTTC	CASSLTGGEETQYF
-	TRBV29-1	TRBJ2-5	-	TGCAGCGTTTACTCAGCTAGCCAAGAGACCCAGTACTTC	CSVYSASQETQYF
few	TRBV28	TRBJ2-7	-	TGTGCCAGCAGTCGGGGAAGGGAGACCCACGAGCAGTACTTC	CASSRGRETHEQYF
few	TRBV12-3/TRBV12-4	TRBJ2-5	TRBD1	TGTGCCAGCAGTTTTGCCCAAGGACAGGGGAAAGAAACCCAGTACTTC	CASSFAQGQGKETQYF
few	TRBV9	TRBJ1-1	-	TGTGCCAGCCGGCGGGGAACGAACACTGGAGCTTTCTTT	CASRRGTNTGAFF
-	TRBV6-1	TRBJ1-2	-	TGTGCCAGCAGTGAGATGGAGGCGAGAGGCTACACCTTC	CASSEMEARGYTF
few	TRBV6-6	TRBJ1-1	TRBD1	TGTGCCAGCAGGTGGGACAGGGGAAACACTGAAGCTTTCTTT	CASRWDRGNTEAFF
-	TRBV12-3/TRBV12-4	TRBJ2-5	TRBD1	TGTGCCAGCAGTTATACAGGGGCACGGGAGACCCAGTACTTC	CASSYTGARETQYF